This T cell receptor beta chain was sequenced during a study of T cell repertoires in cytomegalovirus infection. TCRdb recomputed calls from the reads with MiXCR, one row per CDR3 protein. Of hundreds of thousands of distinct CDR3 sequences in the sample, approximately 9.5% were seen once. Trimming took 6 bases from V and 5 from J; bases not matched to a gene: 12. The length of the CDR3 is 15 residues. Germline V gives CDR1 DFQATT, CDR2 SNEGSKA (reference sequence). Sequenced material: PBMCs. The source is a human donor in good health (CMV status not recorded). Some clones in this sample may be carry-over from other donors' samples. The rearrangement links TRBV20-1 to TRBJ1-4; TRBD1 matches at 7 bases. The CDR3 DNA reads as TGCAGTGCGGGGAGGCAGACAGGGAGGAATGAAAAACTGTTTTTT. Its protein is CSAGRQTGRNEKLFF.